The rows below give T cell receptor beta chains drawn from one sample of a study of CD8+CD57+ T cells in acquired aplastic anemia. MiXCR, applied by TCRdb to the reads, yields one record per CDR3 protein. The repertoire includes approximately 200,000 distinct CDR3 sequences, roughly half of them detected once, and about 17% sits in the top ten. The sample consisted of sorted CD4+, CD8+, or CD8+CD57+ T cells (not recorded which) from PBMCs. These TCRs come from a human donor in good health, serving as a control. The CDR3 runs from the conserved cysteine through the conserved F or W. Each record gives: D gene, clone size, V gene, J gene, CDR3 protein. A D gene is named only where the DNA matches it firmly. Clone size is shown for a subset of rows, as once, few, many or a class of expanded clone.

.	.	TRBV7-8	TRBJ1-2	CASSPRLEGLNYGYTF
TRBD1	many	TRBV24-1	TRBJ2-1	CATSLSWGQGQGNEQFF
TRBD1	.	TRBV20-1	TRBJ1-4	CSARQGAGEKLFF
.	many	TRBV15	TRBJ1-3	CATSLGGPGNTIYF
.	.	TRBV7-9	TRBJ2-4	CASSSTDREGNTQYF
.	many	TRBV19	TRBJ2-7	CASSIGAGRGSYEQYF
.	.	TRBV12-3/TRBV12-4	TRBJ1-4	CASRRRENEKLFF
.	.	TRBV11-2	TRBJ2-1	CASSSSEDEQFF
.	.	TRBV10-3	TRBJ2-1	CAISGPGGLNEQFF
TRBD1	.	TRBV15	TRBJ1-6	CASSFAAGGRSPLHF
.	many	TRBV4-2	TRBJ1-4	CASSQDPRPGDNEKLFF
.	few	TRBV5-1	TRBJ1-5	CASSIRQDSNQPQHF
.	.	TRBV15	TRBJ2-7	CATSSGAGNSYEQYF
.	.	TRBV24-1	TRBJ1-4	CATTVTVPNEKLFF
.	.	TRBV12-3/TRBV12-4	TRBJ1-5	CASSKKGDQPQHF
.	few	TRBV12-3/TRBV12-4	TRBJ1-1	CASSLNGRTEAFF
TRBD2	.	TRBV2	TRBJ2-1	CASSVPLAGLTDTQFF
.	.	TRBV20-1	TRBJ1-1	CSARHRAQDTEAFF
TRBD1	.	TRBV10-3	TRBJ2-2	CAISGGQGSAMDTGELFF
TRBD1	many	TRBV12-3/TRBV12-4	TRBJ1-5	CASSAGGYQPQHF
.	many	TRBV20-1	TRBJ2-7	CSAATLGQSGEQYF